This T cell receptor (beta chain) was captured by sequencing in a study of blood T cell repertoires in COVID-19 (TCRdb year 2020). Concerning the study at large: Samples from collaborators originated in the United States, Italy and Spain and spanned both the acute and convalescent phases of COVID-19. Sample metadata almost always included a de-identified subject ID, COVID-19 status, age in years and sex. Deeply sampled blood TCRbeta repertoires from subjects exposed to, actively infected with, or recovered from COVID-19 were included in the dataset. Where available, HLA class I and class II types were obtained from metadata supplied by the sample provider rather than from assay-based typing. Samples were obtained from the ongoing ImmuneRACE study (first 160 participants) and from about 1,300 subjects provided by 6 global collaborators. The prospective study material was composed of cDNA or gDNA derived from T cells, B-cell-depleted T cells, or PBMCs. A freely available public database, intended as a resource for researchers studying the immune response to SARS-CoV-2, is where the repertoires were released. The research as a whole found: How much clinical and demographic metadata was included differed by source and by participant, and the metadata was provided uncurated.

Notes on this clone: What antigen it recognizes has not been identified. Per-base qualities were not stored, and no clone one base away is much larger.

TCRbeta CDR3 regions were amplified from genomic DNA by means of the immunoSEQ Assay, a bias-controlled multiplex PCR. The study's processing was this. The number of nucleated cells in each sample was estimated from the amplification of reference gene primers within the assay. Sequence reads were collapsed and filtered to measure the absolute abundance of every unique TCRbeta CDR3 rearrangement. For each sample, productive Simpson clonality was calculated as the square root of Simpson's diversity index over productive rearrangements. TCRdb re-hosts the immuneACCESS table, in-frame sequences only. Its copies lack some clones; in the studies checked, an unresolved V gene accounts for under half of them, and the cause for the rest is not known. The V and J calls and clone size come from that table; D and trimming were worked out from the DNA. This sample holds around 58,000 clones; 88% were observed only once. The top ten clones comprise roughly a tenth of the sample.

From cysteine to phenylalanine, the CDR3 is 13 amino acids long. The sequence is cut down to CDR3 DNA, 39 bases in frame from base 1. CDR1 and CDR2 are read off the germline V gene (reference sequence) as LNHDA and SQIVND. The junction carries 7 bases between V and J, which are trimmed by 1 base and 4 bases respectively. Participants in the prospective study were aged roughly 18 to 89 years, lived in 24 United States geographic areas, and enrolled through a virtual design. Cohort assignment in the prospective study relied on participant-reported clinical history from a screening survey and a study questionnaire. ImmuneRACE Cohort 3 recovered participants were defined by two consecutive negative NP/OP PCR tests, healthcare professional clearance, or symptom resolution. Mobile phlebotomists in the prospective study collected whole blood, serum and a nasopharyngeal or oropharyngeal swab from every participant. Over a roughly 2-month period, participants in the prospective study had the option of providing additional blood draws and questionnaires. Before DNA extraction, prospective study blood samples were shipped either frozen or at room temperature.

Sequenced material: PBMCs or T cells enriched from blood (not recorded which). This receptor was taken from a woman in her forties who had recovered from COVID-19. The sequence links TRBV19 to TRBJ1-2, with no reliable assignment of the D segment. The CDR3 here reads CASSIAGSYGYTF. DNA sequence: TGTGCCAGTAGTATAGCGGGTAGCTATGGCTACACCTTC.